This T cell receptor (beta chain) comes out of a study of vaccination and CD4 T cells after COVID-19. This clonotype was seen a few times. Its antigen is unidentified. Cultured CD4+ T-cell DNA underwent Oncomine TCR Beta short-read sequencing. TCRdb re-called the PCR reads through MiXCR, storing one row per CDR3 protein. The data hold about 19,000 distinct CDR3 sequences, with 51% observed a single time. Germline loops: CDR1 KGHDR, CDR2 SFDVKD. The V gene end was trimmed by 4 bases and the J gene end by 5 bases; junction bases not matched to a gene: 3. The CDR3 is 13 amino acids. The treatment denotes: roughly 10-day PBMC culture with coronavirus spike peptide pools or control peptides (ViraFEST assay). Before TCRs were sequenced, ViraFEST expanded antigen-specific T cells with peptide pools.

This TCR was sampled from a human donor who had recovered from COVID-19. The sample was CD4+ T cells from blood, cultured in vitro, taken before SARS-CoV-2 vaccination. The V gene is TRBV24-1, the J gene TRBJ2-7; 8 nucleotides align to TRBD2. Here the CDR3 reads CATSEGTRDEQYF. CDR3 DNA: TGTGCCACCAGTGAGGGGACTAGAGACGAGCAGTACTTC.